This TCR beta chain was retrieved from a study of shared clonotypes between healthy human individuals. Study-wide findings and caveats: The study drew on few donors, limiting represented genetic and exposure-history diversity. Shared across several donors were around 5% of the naive CD4 clonotypes.

This CDR3 is 15 amino acids long. V lost 4 bases to trimming and J lost 7 bases; unmatched junction nucleotides: 6. Germline V CDR1 and CDR2: SGHRS, YFSETQ. As defined, naive CD8 cells were CD45RO-negative and positively selected for CCR7, with terminally differentiated effector memory CD45RA+ cells excluded. Turning to this clone: Antigen: not known.

Deep-level settings were used for running the assay. The protocol was immunoSEQ multiplex PCR, while the TCRdb copy is restricted to in-frame clones and leaves out a portion. The table includes 2 million or so clones, approximately 94% detected once. The TCR originated in a man younger than 35 in good health. V is TRBV5-1 and J is TRBJ2-2, with 11 bases identical to TRBD1. Sequenced sample: naive CD8+ T cells sorted from blood. The CDR3 spells CASSQDRGLHGELFF. Written as DNA, the CDR3 is TGCGCCAGCAGCCAGGACAGGGGGCTTCACGGGGAGCTGTTTTTT.